The 11 T cell receptor beta chains below were found in one sample sequenced in a study of CD8 T cells in Susac syndrome. cDNA came from about 0.5 to 1 ug RNA primed by random hexamers. TCRdb passed the immunoSEQ multiplex PCR reads through MiXCR, listing each CDR3 protein once. The sample carries some 160,000 distinct CDR3 sequences, approximately 96% recorded once. Material for sequencing was CD4+ T cells from PBMCs. Receptors originate from a human donor with Susac syndrome.

The chain joins TRBV5-4 to TRBJ2-2, with 8 bases aligning to TRBD1. The J segment lost 6 bases and the V segment lost 3 bases, leaving 4 bases of the junction unmatched. CDR1 and CDR2 (germline): SGHNT, YYREEE (reference sequence). The CDR3 covers 14 residues. As DNA, the CDR3 is TGTGCCAGCAGCTCGGACAGGGTGGCCGGGGAGCTGTTTTTT. Its protein product is CASSSDRVAGELFF.

This chain connects TRBV12-3 or TRBV12-4 to TRBJ2-5; D is perhaps TRBD2 (6 bases). The CDR3 extends over 13 amino acids. The V end lost 1 base, the J end lost 9 bases, and 12 bases lay between the germline ends. The CDR3 loop is CASSLDGPGAQYF. The CDR3 DNA sequence: TGTGCCAGCAGTTTAGACGGGCCGGGGGCCCAGTACTTC.

The chain joins TRBV4-1 to TRBJ1-6, with a possible D match to TRBD1 (6 bases). V was trimmed by 0 bases and J by 3 bases, leaving 15 bases between them. This CDR3 is 18 amino acids long. Germline V gene data show CDR1 as MGHRA and CDR2 as YSYEKL. CDR3 protein: CASSQDTGAANYNSPLHF. Here the CDR3 DNA reads TGCGCCAGCAGCCAAGATACGGGGGCAGCAAACTATAATTCACCCCTCCACTTT.

The V call is TRBV7-8, the J call TRBJ2-6; 10 nucleotides match TRBD1. The V segment lost 5 bases and the J segment 1 base; nucleotides outside the gene matches: 8. This CDR3 is built from 18 residues. CDR1 and CDR2 (germline): SGHVS, FQNEAQ. The CDR3 nucleotides read TGTGCCAGCAGCGCGCGGGACAGGGGAGGATCTGGGGCCAACGTCCTGACTTTC. This translates into CASSARDRGGSGANVLTF.

This chain joins TRBV27 and TRBJ1-5; D is undetermined. CDR3 length: 14 amino acids. Trimming took 2 bases from V and 3 from J, leaving 8 bases between them. Germline V gene lookup returns CDR1 MNHEY and CDR2 SMNVEV (reference sequence). The CDR3 DNA is TGTGCCAGCAGTTTAAGGGCTACCAATCAGCCCCAGCATTTT. Its protein product is CASSLRATNQPQHF.

V and J are TRBV15 and TRBJ2-3; 11 bases align to TRBD2. Germline CDR1 is LNHNV and CDR2 is YYDKDF (reference sequence). This CDR3 region has 15 residues. V was pared by 6 bases and J by 3 bases, with 5 bases of the junction left unmatched. Here the CDR3 reads CATRPGTSGTDTQYF. The CDR3 DNA follows: TGTGCCACCAGACCCGGGACTAGCGGAACAGATACGCAGTATTTT.

A few counts support this clonotype. V and J are TRBV13 and TRBJ1-2; no definite D call. Trimming removed 0 bases at V and 5 bases at J, with 7 bases between. Germline V gene lookup returns CDR1 PRHDT and CDR2 FYEKMQ (reference sequence). The CDR3 is 13 residues long. CDR3 amino acids: CASSLGRGYGYTF. In DNA form, the CDR3 reads TGTGCCAGCAGCTTAGGCAGAGGGTATGGCTACACCTTC.

The CDR3 DNA reads TGTGCCAGCGGGGTTGAGGTAGGGGCGCATGAGCAGTTCTTC. Residues: CASGVEVGAHEQFF. V is TRBV7-9 and J is TRBJ2-1, with D maybe TRBD1 (5 bases). Trimming left V 8 bases short and J 8 bases short, with 19 bases between. The CDR3 covers 14 residues. The germline V gene encodes CDR1 SEHNR and CDR2 FQNEAQ (reference sequence).

The CDR3 protein is CASSKSIYGYTF. In DNA form, the CDR3 reads TGTGCCAGTAGTAAGTCAATCTATGGCTACACCTTC. This chain joins TRBV19 and TRBJ1-2; no reliable D call. Germline loops: CDR1 LNHDA, CDR2 SQIVND (reference sequence). Trimming cost V 4 bases and J 4 bases, with 7 bases left between them. The CDR3 is 12 residues long.

This chain joins TRBV29-1 and TRBJ2-7; D uncertain. The CDR3 contains 14 residues. Germline CDR1 is SQVTM and CDR2 is ANQGSEA. With 5 bases removed from V and 1 base from J, the gap between germline ends came to 15 bases. CDR3 sequence reads: CSVLERVDSYEQYF. CDR3 sequence (DNA): TGCAGCGTTCTTGAAAGGGTAGATTCCTACGAGCAGTACTTC.

This clonotype came up once. The rearrangement links TRBV7-9 to TRBJ1-2; the D is unclear. This CDR3 has 15 residues. CDR1 and CDR2 (germline): SEHNR, FQNEAQ (reference sequence). V lost 0 bases to trimming and J lost 8 bases, with 16 bases between them. The CDR3 spells CASSLALEGAGGYTF. The DNA for the CDR3 is TGTGCCAGCAGCTTAGCGCTCGAGGGAGCTGGAGGCTACACCTTC.